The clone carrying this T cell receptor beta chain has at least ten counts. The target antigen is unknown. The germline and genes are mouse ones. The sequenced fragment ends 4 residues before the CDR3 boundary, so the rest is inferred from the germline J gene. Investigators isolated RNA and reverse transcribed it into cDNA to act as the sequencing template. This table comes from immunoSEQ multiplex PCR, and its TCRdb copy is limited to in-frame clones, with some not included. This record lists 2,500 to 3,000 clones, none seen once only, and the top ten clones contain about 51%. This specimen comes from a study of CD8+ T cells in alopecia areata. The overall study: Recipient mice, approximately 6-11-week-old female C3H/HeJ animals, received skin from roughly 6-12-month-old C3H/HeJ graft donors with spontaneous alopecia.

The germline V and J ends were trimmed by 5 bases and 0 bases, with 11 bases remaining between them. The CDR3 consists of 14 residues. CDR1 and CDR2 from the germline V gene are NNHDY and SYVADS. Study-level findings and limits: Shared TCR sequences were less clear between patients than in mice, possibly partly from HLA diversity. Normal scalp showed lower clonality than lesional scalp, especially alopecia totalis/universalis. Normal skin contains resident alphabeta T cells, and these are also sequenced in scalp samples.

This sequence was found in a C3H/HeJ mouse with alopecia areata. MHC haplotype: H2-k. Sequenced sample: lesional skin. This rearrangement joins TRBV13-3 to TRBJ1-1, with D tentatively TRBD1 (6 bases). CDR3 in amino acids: CASSRTAANTEVFF. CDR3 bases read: TGTGCCAGCAGCCGGACAGCTGCAAACACA.